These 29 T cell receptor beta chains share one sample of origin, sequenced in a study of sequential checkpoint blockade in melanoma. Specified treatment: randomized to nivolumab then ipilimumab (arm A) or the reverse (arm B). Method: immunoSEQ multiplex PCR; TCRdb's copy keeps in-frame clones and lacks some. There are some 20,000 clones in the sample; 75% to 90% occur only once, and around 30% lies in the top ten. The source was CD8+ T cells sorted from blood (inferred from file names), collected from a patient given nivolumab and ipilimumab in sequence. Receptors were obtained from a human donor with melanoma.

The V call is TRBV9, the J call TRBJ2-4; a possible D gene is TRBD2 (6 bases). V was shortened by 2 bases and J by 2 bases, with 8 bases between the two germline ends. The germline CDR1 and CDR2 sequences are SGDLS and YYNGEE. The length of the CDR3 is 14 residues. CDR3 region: CASSVGGSKNIQYF. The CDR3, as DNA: TGTGCCAGCAGCGTGGGGGGATCCAAAAACATTCAGTACTTC.

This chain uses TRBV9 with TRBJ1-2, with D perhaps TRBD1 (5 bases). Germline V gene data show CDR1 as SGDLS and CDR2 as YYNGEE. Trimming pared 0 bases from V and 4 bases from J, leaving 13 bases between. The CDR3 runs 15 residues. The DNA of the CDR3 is TGTGCCAGCAGCGTAGGGAAGGAGGGGAGCTATGGCTACACCTTC. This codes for CASSVGKEGSYGYTF. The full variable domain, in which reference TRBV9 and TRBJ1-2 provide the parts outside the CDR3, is DSGVTQTPKHLITATGQRVTLRCSPRSGDLSVYWYQQSLDQGLQFLIQYYNGEERAKGNILERFSAQQFPDLHSELNLSSLELGDSALYFCASSVGKEGSYGYTFGSGTRLTVV.

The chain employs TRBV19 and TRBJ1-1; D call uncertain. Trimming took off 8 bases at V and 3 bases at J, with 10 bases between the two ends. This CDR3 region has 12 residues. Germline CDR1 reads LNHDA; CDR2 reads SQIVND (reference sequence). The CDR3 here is CASRGRDTEAFF. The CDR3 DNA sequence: TGTGCCAGTCGGGGTAGGGACACTGAAGCTTTCTTT.

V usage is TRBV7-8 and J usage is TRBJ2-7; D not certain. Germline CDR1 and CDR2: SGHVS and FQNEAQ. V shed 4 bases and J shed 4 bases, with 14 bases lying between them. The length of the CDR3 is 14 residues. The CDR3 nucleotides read TGTGCCAGCAGCTCCCCCTGGGCCTTTTACGAGCAGTACTTC. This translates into CASSSPWAFYEQYF.

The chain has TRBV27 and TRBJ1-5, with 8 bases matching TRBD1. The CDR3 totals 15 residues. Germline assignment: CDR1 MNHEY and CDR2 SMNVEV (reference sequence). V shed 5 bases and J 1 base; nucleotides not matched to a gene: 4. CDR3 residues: CASSPQGASNQPQHF. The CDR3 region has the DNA TGTGCCAGCAGTCCTCAGGGGGCGAGCAATCAGCCCCAGCATTTT.

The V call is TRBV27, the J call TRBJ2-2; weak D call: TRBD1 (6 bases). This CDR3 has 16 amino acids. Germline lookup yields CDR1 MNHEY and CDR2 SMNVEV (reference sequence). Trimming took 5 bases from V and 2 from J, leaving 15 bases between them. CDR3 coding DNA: TGTGCCAGCAGTCCACAGGGACGACAAAACACCGGGGAGCTGTTTTTT. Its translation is CASSPQGRQNTGELFF.

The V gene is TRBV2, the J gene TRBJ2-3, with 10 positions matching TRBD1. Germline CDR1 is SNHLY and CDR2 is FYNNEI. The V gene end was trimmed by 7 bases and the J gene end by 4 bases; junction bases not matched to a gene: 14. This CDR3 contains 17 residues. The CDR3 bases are TGTGCCAGCATTCCTGTCCGGGACAGGGGCAGGGCAGATACGCAGTATTTT. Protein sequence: CASIPVRDRGRADTQYF.

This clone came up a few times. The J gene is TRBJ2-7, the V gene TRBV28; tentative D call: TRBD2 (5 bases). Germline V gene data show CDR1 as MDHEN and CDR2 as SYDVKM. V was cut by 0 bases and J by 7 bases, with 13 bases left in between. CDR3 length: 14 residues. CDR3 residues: CASSLWGDAGEQYF. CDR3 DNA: TGTGCCAGCAGTTTATGGGGAGACGCCGGGGAGCAGTACTTC.

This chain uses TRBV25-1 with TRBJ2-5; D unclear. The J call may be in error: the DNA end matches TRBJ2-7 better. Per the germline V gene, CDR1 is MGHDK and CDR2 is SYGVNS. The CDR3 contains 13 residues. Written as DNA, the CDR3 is TGTGCCAGCAGTGGCGGTAACTCCTACGAGCAGTACTTC. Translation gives CASSGGNSYEQYF.

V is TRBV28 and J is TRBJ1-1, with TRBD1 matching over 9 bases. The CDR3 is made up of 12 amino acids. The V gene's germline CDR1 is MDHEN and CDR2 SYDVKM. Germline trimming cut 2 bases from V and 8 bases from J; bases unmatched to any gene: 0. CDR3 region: CASSLTGGEAFF. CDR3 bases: TGTGCCAGCAGTTTAACAGGGGGCGAAGCTTTCTTT.

The chain's CDR3 is CASSLGRERYNEQFF. The CDR3 DNA is TGTGCCAGCAGTTTAGGGCGGGAGAGATACAATGAGCAGTTCTTC. The genes are TRBV28 and TRBJ2-1; TRBD2 matches 7 bases. Germline V gene data show CDR1 as MDHEN and CDR2 as SYDVKM. This CDR3 is 15 amino acids long. V trimming: 2 bases; J trimming: 4 bases; junction bases outside the gene matches: 5. The full variable domain, its missing parts supplied by reference TRBV28 and TRBJ2-1, is DVKVTQSSRYLVKRTGEKVFLECVQDMDHENMFWYRQDPGLGLRLIYFSYDVKMKEKGDIPEGYSVSREKKERFSLILESASTNQTSMYLCASSLGRERYNEQFFGPGTRLTVL.

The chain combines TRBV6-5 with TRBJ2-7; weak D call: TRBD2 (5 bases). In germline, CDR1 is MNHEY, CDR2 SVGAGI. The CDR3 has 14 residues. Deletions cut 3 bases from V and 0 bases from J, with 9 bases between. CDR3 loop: CASSYYRDSYEQYF. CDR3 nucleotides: TGTGCCAGCAGTTATTACCGGGACTCCTACGAGCAGTACTTC.

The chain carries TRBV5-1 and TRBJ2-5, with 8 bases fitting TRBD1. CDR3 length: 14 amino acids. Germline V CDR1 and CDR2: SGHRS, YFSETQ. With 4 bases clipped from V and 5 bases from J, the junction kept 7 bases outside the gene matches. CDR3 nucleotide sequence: TGCGCCAGCAGCACCCGACAGGGGCGCGAGACCCAGTACTTC. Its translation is CASSTRQGRETQYF.

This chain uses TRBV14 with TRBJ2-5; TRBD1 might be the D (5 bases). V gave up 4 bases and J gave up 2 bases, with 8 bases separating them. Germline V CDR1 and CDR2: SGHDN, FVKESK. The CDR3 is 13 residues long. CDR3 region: CASSLDSQETQYF. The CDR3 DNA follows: TGTGCCAGCAGCCTCGACAGTCAAGAGACCCAGTACTTC.

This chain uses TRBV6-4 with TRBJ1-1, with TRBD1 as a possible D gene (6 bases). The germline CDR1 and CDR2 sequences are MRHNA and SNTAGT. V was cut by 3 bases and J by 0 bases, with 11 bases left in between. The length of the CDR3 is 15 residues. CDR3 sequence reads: CASSEGGKMNTEAFF. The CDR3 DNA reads TGTGCCAGCAGTGAAGGGGGAAAGATGAACACTGAAGCTTTCTTT.

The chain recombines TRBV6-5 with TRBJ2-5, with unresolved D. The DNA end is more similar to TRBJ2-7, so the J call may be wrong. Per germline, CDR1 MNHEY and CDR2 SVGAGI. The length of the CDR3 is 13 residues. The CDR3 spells CASSPINLHEQYF. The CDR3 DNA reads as TGTGCCAGCAGCCCTATTAACCTCCACGAGCAGTACTTC.

The CDR3 DNA sequence: TGTGCCAGCAGCTTAATTGCTAGCGGCTACGAGCAGTACTTC. It translates to CASSLIASGYEQYF. The chain couples TRBV7-6 to TRBJ2-7, with TRBD2 identical over 7 bases. The CDR3 length is 14 residues. CDR1 is SGHVS, CDR2 FNYEAQ, per germline. V was clipped by 2 bases and J by 3 bases; unmatched bases: 4.

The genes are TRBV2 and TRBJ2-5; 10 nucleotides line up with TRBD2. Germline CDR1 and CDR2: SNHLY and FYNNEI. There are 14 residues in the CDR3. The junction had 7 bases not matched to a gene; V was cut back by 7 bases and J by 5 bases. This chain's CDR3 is CASTPSGGWETQYF. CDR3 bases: TGTGCCAGCACCCCTAGCGGGGGTTGGGAGACCCAGTACTTC. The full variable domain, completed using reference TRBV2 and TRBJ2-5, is EPEVTQTPSHQVTQMGQEVILRCVPISNHLYFYWYRQILGQKVEFLVSFYNNEISEKSEIFDDQFSVERPDGSNFTLKIRSTKLEDSAMYFCASTPSGGWETQYFGPGTRLLVL.

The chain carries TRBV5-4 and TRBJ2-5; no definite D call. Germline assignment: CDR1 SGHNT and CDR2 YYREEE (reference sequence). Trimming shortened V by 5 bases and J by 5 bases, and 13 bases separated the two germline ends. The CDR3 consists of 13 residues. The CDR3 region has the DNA TGTGCCAGCAGTTTTACTATGCAGGAGACCCAGTACTTC. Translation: CASSFTMQETQYF.

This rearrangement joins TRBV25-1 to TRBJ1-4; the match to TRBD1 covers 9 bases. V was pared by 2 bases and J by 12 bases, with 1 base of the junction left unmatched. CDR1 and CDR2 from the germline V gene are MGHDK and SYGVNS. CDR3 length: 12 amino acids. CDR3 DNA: TGTGCCAGCAGTGAACGGACAGGGGAACTGTTTTTT. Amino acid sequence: CASSERTGELFF. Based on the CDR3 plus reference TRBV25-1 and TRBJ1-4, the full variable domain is EADIYQTPRYLVIGTGKKITLECSQTMGHDKMYWYQQDPGMELHLIHYSYGVNSTEKGDLSSESTVSRIRTEHFPLTLESARPSHTSQYLCASSERTGELFFGSGTQLSVL.

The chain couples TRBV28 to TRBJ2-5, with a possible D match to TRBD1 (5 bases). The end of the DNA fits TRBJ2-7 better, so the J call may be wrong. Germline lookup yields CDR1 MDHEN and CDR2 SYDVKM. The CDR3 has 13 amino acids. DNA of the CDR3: TGTGCCAGCAGGAGACAGAGCTCCTACGAGCAGTACTTC. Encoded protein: CASRRQSSYEQYF.

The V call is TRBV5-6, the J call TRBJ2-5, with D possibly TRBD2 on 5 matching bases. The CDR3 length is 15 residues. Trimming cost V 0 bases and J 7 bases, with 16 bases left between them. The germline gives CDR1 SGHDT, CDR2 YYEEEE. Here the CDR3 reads CASSLAMAGRGTQYF. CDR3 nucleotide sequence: TGTGCCAGCAGCTTGGCCATGGCAGGTCGGGGGACCCAGTACTTC.

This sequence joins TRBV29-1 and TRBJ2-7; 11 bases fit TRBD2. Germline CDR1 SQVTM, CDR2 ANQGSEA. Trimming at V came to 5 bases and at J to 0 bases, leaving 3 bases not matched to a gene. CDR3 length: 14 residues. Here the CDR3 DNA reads TGCAGCGTTTCAGGGACTAGCGGCTCCTACGAGCAGTACTTC. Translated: CSVSGTSGSYEQYF.

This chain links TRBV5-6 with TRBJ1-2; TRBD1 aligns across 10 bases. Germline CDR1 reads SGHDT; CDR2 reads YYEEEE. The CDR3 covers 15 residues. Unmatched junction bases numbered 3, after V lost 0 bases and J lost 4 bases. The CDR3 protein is CASSLATGGLYGYTF. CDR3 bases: TGTGCCAGCAGCTTGGCGACAGGGGGCCTCTATGGCTACACCTTC.

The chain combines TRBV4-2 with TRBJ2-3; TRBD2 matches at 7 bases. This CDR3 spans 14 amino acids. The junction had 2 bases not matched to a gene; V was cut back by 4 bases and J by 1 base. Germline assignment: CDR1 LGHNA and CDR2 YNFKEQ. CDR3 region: CASSRAGGTDTQYF. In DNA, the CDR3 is TGTGCCAGCAGCCGGGCGGGGGGCACAGATACGCAGTATTTT.

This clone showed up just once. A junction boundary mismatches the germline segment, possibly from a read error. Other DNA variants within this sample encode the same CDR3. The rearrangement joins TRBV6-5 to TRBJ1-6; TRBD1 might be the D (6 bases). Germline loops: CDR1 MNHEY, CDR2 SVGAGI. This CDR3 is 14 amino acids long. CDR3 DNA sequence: TGTGCCAGCAGTTACGGGGGCCTTAATTCCCCCCTCCACTTT. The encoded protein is CASSYGGLNSPLHF.

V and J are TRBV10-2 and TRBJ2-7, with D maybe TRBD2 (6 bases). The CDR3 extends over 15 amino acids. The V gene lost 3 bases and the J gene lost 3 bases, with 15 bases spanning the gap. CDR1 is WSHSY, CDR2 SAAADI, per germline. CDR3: CASSDPRGEIYEQYF. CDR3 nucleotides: TGCGCCAGCAGTGACCCTCGCGGGGAGATCTACGAGCAGTACTTC.

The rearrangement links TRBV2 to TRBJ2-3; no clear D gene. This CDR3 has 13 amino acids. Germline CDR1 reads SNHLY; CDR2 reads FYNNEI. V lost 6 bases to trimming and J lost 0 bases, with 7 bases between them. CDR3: CASSPPSTDTQYF. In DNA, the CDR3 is TGTGCCAGCAGCCCCCCAAGCACAGATACGCAGTATTTT. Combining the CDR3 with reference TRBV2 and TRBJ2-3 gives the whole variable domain EPEVTQTPSHQVTQMGQEVILRCVPISNHLYFYWYRQILGQKVEFLVSFYNNEISEKSEIFDDQFSVERPDGSNFTLKIRSTKLEDSAMYFCASSPPSTDTQYFGPGTRLTVL.

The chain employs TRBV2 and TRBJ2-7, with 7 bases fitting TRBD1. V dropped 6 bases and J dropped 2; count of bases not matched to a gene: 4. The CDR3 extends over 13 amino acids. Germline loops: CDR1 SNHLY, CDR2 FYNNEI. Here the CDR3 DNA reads TGTGCCAGCAGATGGGACAGCCCCTACGAGCAGTACTTC. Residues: CASRWDSPYEQYF.